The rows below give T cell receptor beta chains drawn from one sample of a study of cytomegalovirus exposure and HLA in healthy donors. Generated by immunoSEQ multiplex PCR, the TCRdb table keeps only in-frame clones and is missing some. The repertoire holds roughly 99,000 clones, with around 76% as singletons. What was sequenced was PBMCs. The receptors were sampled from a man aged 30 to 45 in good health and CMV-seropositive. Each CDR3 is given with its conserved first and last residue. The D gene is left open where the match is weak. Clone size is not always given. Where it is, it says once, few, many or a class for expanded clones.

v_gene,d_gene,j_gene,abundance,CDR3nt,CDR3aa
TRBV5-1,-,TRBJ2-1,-,TGCGCCAGCAGCTTGGCCTGGGCCCCCGAGCAGTTCTTC,CASSLAWAPEQFF
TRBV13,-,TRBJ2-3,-,TGTGCCAGCAGCTCGCTACTGTGGACAGAAATCCCTCAGACAGATACGCAGTATTTT,CASSSLLWTEIPQTDTQYF
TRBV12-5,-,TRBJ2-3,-,TGTGCTAGTGGTTTGGAGGCAGCACGGGGAACTAGCACAGATACGCAGTATTTT,CASGLEAARGTSTDTQYF
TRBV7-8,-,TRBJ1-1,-,TGTGCCAGCAGCCCAGTGCGACTTATGAACACTGAAGCTTTCTTT,CASSPVRLMNTEAFF
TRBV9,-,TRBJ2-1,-,TGTGCCAGCAGCGTATTGTGGGGCGGCTCCTACAATGAGCAGTTCTTC,CASSVLWGGSYNEQFF
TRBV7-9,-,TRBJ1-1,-,TGTTCCAGCAGCTTAGGTCAGGGGATGAACACTGAAGCTTTCTTT,CSSSLGQGMNTEAFF
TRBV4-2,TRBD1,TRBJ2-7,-,TGTGCCAGCAGCCAAGGACAGGGATTAGGATACGAGCAGTACTTC,CASSQGQGLGYEQYF
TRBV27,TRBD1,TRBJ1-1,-,TGTGCCAGCATCAAACGAATTGACAGGGCGTATGCTGAAGCTTTCTTT,CASIKRIDRAYAEAFF
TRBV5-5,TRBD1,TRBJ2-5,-,TGTGCCAGCAGCGGGACAGGGGGACAAGAGACCCAGTACTTC,CASSGTGGQETQYF
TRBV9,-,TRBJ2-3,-,TGTGCCAGCAGCGTAGCTTCAGATACGCAGTATTTT,CASSVASDTQYF
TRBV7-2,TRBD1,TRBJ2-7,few,TGTGCCAGCAGCTTAGATGCGACAGGGCCCTACGAGCAGTACTTC,CASSLDATGPYEQYF
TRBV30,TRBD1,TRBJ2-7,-,TGTGCCTGGACCTCGCCGGACAGGGACCACGAGCAGTACTTC,CAWTSPDRDHEQYF
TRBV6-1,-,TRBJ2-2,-,TGTGCCAGCAGTGTGACAGTTGAGACCGGGGAGCTGTTTTTT,CASSVTVETGELFF
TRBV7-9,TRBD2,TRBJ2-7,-,TGTTCCAGCAGCTTTACGGGGGGTCACTACGAGCAGTACTTC,CSSSFTGGHYEQYF
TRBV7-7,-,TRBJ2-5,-,TGTGCCAGCAGCCCGTTCCCAGGGGAGACCCAGTACTTC,CASSPFPGETQYF
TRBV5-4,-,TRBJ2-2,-,TGTGCCAGCAGCGGTAACCGACAGGACGGGGAGCTGTTTTTT,CASSGNRQDGELFF
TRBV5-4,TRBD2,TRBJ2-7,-,TGTGCCAGCAGCTTGGTTAGGTCGGGGGGGGAGCAGTACTTC,CASSLVRSGGEQYF
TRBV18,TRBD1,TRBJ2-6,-,TGTGCCAGCTCACCTCAGGGGGTATCTGGGGCCAACGGCCTGACTTTC,CASSPQGVSGANGLTF
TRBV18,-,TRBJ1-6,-,TGTGCCAGCTCACCGGGAGGACAAGGAAATTCACCCCTCCACTTT,CASSPGGQGNSPLHF
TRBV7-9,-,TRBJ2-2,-,TGTGCCAGCAGCACCAAACAGCCGAACACCGGGGAGCTGTTTTTT,CASSTKQPNTGELFF
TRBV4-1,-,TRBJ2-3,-,TGCGCCAGCAGCCAACAGCGCGGGGACACAGATACGCAGTATTTT,CASSQQRGDTDTQYF
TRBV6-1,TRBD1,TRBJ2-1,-,TGTGCCAGCAGTGAACTCGCAGGGGGCTACAATGAGCAGTTCTTC,CASSELAGGYNEQFF
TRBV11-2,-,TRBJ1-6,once,TGTGCCAGCAGCTTATTCCCCATGCGGGGTAATTCACCCCTCCACTTT,CASSLFPMRGNSPLHF
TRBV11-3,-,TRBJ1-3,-,TGTGCCAGCAGCTTAGACTCCTGGGGCTCATCTGGAAACACCATATATTTT,CASSLDSWGSSGNTIYF
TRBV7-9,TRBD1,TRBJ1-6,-,TGTTCCAGCAGCTTAGCAGGGACAGGGTACTCACCCCTCCACTTT,CSSSLAGTGYSPLHF
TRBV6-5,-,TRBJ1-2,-,TGTGCCAGCAGTTACTCCAGGGTTGGGGACTATGGCTACACCTTC,CASSYSRVGDYGYTF
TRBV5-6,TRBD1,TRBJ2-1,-,TGTGCCAGCAGGGGTCCAGGGGGCCGCGATGAGCAGTTCTTC,CASRGPGGRDEQFF
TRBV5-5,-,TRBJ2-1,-,TGTGCCAGCAGCCCCGGCAATGAGCAGTTCTTC,CASSPGNEQFF
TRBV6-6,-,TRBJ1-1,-,TGTGCCAGCAGCCACGCCTCAGGGGTTGAAGCTTTCTTT,CASSHASGVEAFF
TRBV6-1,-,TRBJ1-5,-,TGTGCCAGCAGTGACGGAGACCCATATAATCAGCCCCAGCATTTT,CASSDGDPYNQPQHF
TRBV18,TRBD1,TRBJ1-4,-,TGTGCCAGCTCACCACCAAGGACAGGGCTCGATGAAAAACTGTTTTTT,CASSPPRTGLDEKLFF
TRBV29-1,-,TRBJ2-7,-,TGCAGCGTTCTGGCAGGGGTTAATTACGAGCAGTACTTC,CSVLAGVNYEQYF
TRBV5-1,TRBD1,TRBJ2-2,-,TGCGCCAGCAGTTCAGGACAGGGGCTCACCGGGGAGCTGTTTTTT,CASSSGQGLTGELFF
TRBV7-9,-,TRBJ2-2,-,TGTGCCAGCAGCTCATACAGGGTTAACACCGGGGAGCTGTTTTTT,CASSSYRVNTGELFF
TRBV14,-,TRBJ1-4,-,TGTGCCAGCAGCCCGGTTAATGAAAAACTGTTTTTT,CASSPVNEKLFF
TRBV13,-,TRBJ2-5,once,TGTGCCAGCAGCCCCCGGGCGGGGGAGACCCAGTACTTC,CASSPRAGETQYF
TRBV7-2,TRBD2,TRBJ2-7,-,TGTGCCAGCAGCTTAAGTACGCGGGGGACTACCTACGAGCAGTACTTC,CASSLSTRGTTYEQYF
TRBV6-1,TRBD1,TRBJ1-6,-,TGTGCCAGCAGTGGGCCCGGGACAGGGGGTAGGACCTATAATTCACCCCTCCACTTT,CASSGPGTGGRTYNSPLHF
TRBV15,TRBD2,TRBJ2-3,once,TGTGCCACCAGCAGACCGGGGGGGCTTGATACGCAGTATTTT,CATSRPGGLDTQYF
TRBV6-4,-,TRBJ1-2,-,TGTGCCAGCAGTGAGACAGGTCGATATGGCTACACCTTC,CASSETGRYGYTF
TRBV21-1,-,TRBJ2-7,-,TGTGCCAGCAGCAAAGTGGAGGGGCAGACCTACGAGCAGTACTTC,CASSKVEGQTYEQYF
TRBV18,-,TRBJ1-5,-,TGTGCCAGCTCACCACGGGAGTCAAATCAGCCCCAGCATTTT,CASSPRESNQPQHF
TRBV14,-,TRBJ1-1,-,TGTGCCAGCAGCCCTACCTTACGGGAGCGCACTGAAGCTTTCTTT,CASSPTLRERTEAFF
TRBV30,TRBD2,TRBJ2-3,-,TGTGCCTGGAGTCGGGGGGCAGATACGCAGTATTTT,CAWSRGADTQYF
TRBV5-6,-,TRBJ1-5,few,TGTGCCAGCAGCTTGGCAGGGGATAGCAATCAGCCCCAGCATTTT,CASSLAGDSNQPQHF
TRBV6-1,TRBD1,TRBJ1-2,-,TGTGCCAGCAGGAACAGGGGGACTAACTATGGCTACACCTTC,CASRNRGTNYGYTF
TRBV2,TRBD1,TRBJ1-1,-,TGTGCCAGCCAGGGGGCAGAAACGACTGAAGCTTTCTTT,CASQGAETTEAFF
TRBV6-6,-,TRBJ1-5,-,TGTGCCAGCAGTTTACAGGGTAGCAATCAGCCCCAGCATTTT,CASSLQGSNQPQHF
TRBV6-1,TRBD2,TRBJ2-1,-,TGTGCCAGCAGTGGGATAGCGGGGGGAGTTTACAATGAGCAGTTCTTC,CASSGIAGGVYNEQFF
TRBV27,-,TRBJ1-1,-,TGTGCCAGCAGGGAGGCGAACACTGAAGCTTTCTTT,CASREANTEAFF
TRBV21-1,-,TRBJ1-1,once,TGTGCCAGCAGCACACAGGGGGAAATCACTGAAGCTTTCTTT,CASSTQGEITEAFF
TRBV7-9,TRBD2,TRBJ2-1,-,TGTTCCAGCAGGCGTTGGGGTAGCGGGGGCCCCTCCTACAATGAGCAGTTCTTC,CSSRRWGSGGPSYNEQFF
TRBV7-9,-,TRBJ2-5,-,TGTGCCAGCAGCTTAGGCGGGCGGCAGCCCCCGACGGAGACCCAGTACTTC,CASSLGGRQPPTETQYF
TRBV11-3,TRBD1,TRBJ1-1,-,TGTGCCAGCAGCTCGCCTCCGGGACAGGGGGCGACTGAAGCTTTCTTT,CASSSPPGQGATEAFF